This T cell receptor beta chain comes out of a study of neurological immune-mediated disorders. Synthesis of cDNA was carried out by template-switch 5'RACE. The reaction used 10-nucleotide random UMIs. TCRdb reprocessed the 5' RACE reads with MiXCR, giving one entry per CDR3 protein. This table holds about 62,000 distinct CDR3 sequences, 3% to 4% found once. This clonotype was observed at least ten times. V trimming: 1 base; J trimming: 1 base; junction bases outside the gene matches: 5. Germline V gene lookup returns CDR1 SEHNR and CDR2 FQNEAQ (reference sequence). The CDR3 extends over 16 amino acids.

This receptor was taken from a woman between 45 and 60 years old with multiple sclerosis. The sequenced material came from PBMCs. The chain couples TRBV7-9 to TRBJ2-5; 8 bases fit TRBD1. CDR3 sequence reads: CASSLGRTGLQETQYF. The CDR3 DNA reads TGTGCCAGCAGCTTAGGGAGGACAGGGCTCCAAGAGACCCAGTACTTC.